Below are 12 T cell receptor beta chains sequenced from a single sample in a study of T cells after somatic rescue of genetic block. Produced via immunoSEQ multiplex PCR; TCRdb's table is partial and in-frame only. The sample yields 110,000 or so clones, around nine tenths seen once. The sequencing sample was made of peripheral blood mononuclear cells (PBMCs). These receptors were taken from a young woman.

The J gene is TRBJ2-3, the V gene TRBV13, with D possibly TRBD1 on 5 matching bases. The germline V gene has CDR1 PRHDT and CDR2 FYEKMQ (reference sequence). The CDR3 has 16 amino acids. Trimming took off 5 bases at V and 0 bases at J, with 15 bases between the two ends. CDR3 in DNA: TGTGCCAGCAGCCCACGCGGAGCAGGGAGCACAGATACGCAGTATTTT. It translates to CASSPRGAGSTDTQYF.

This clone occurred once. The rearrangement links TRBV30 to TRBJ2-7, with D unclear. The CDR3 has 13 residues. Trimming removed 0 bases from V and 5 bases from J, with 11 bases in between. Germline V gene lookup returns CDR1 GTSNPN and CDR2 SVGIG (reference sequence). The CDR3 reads CAWSVGLRDEQYF. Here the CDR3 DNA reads TGTGCCTGGAGTGTAGGGCTACGGGACGAGCAGTACTTC.

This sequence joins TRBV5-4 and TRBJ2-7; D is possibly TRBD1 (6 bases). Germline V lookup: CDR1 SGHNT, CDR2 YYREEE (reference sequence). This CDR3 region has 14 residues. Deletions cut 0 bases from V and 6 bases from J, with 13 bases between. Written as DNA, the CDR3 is TGTGCCAGCAGCTTGGGGGGGCGCAGGGGCGAGCAGTACTTC. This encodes CASSLGGRRGEQYF.

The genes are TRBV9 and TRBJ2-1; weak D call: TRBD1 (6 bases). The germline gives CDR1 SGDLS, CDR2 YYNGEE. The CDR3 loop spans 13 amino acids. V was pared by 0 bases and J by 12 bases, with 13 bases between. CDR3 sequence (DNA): TGTGCCAGCAGCGTAGGGGACATCAGGGGGCAGTTCTTC. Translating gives CASSVGDIRGQFF.

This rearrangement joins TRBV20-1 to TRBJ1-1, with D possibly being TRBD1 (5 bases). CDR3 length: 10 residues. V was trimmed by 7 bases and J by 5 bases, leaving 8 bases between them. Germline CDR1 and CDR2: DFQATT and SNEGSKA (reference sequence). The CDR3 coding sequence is TGCAGTGTTTGGGGGACTGAAGCTTTCTTT. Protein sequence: CSVWGTEAFF.

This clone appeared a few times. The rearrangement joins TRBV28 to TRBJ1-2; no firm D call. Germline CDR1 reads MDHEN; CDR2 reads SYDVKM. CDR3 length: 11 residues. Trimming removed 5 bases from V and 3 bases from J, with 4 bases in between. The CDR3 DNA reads TGTGCCAGCAGTGCGGACTATGGCTACACCTTC. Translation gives CASSADYGYTF.

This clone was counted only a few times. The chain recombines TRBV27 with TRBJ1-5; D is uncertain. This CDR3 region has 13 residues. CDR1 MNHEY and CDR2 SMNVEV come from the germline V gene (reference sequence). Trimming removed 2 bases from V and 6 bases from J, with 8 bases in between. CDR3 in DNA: TGTGCCAGCAGTTTAGGTGAGACTCAGCCCCAGCATTTT. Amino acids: CASSLGETQPQHF.

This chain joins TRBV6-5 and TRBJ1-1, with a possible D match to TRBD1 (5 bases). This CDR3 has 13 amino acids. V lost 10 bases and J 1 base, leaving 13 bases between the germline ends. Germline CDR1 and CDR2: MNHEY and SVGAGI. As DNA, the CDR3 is TGTGCCACCGAGGGACGGGCGAACACTGAAGCTTTCTTT. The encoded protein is CATEGRANTEAFF.

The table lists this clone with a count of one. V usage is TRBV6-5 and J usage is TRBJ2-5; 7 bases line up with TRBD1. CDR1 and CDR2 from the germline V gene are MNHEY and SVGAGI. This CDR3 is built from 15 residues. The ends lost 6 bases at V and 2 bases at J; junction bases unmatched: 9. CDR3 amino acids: CASSRQGKGQETQYF. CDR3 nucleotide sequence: TGTGCCAGCAGCCGACAGGGCAAAGGGCAAGAGACCCAGTACTTC.

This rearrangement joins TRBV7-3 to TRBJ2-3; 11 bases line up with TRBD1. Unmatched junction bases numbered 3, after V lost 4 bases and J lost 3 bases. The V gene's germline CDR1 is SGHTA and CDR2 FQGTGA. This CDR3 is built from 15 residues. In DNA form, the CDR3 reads TGTGCCAGCAGCTCCGGACAGGGGGCGACAGATACGCAGTATTTT. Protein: CASSSGQGATDTQYF.

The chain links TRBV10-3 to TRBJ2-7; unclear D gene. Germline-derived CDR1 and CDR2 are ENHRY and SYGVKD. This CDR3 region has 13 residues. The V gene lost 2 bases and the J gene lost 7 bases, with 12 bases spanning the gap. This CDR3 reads CAISERQFWEQYF. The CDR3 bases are TGTGCCATCAGTGAGCGGCAGTTCTGGGAGCAGTACTTC.

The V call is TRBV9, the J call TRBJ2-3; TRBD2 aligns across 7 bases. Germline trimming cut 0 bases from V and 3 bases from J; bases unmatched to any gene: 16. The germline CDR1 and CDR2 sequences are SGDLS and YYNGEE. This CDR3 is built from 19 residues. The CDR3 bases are TGTGCCAGCAGCGTAGAGGGAAGCGGGGAACGAAGAAAAACAGATACGCAGTATTTT. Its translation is CASSVEGSGERRKTDTQYF.